The 19 T cell receptor beta chains listed next were all sequenced from one sample in a study of blood T cells in healthy people across ages. Combining a sample-barcoded 5' primer with a J-beta primer mix, a second PCR ran for about 7 to 11 cycles. TCRdb called the 5' RACE reads again in MiXCR, with one record for every CDR3 protein. The table shows 1.8 million or so distinct CDR3 sequences, with about 39% occurring only once. Sequences were obtained from blood. The receptors were gathered from a human donor in good health.

V is TRBV6-5 and J is TRBJ2-3; D might be TRBD2 (6 bases). Trimming took off 0 bases at V and 8 bases at J, with 18 bases between the two ends. The germline V gene encodes CDR1 MNHEY and CDR2 SVGAGI. The CDR3 is made up of 16 amino acids. Here the CDR3 reads CASSYSPDWGDGTQYF. The CDR3 DNA sequence: TGTGCCAGCAGTTACTCTCCCGACTGGGGGGACGGTACGCAGTATTTT.

This clonotype was seen only a few times. The V gene is TRBV6-2 or TRBV6-3, the J gene TRBJ2-1, with 8 positions matching TRBD2. The CDR3 is 14 amino acids. CDR1 and CDR2 from the germline V gene are MNHEY and SVGEGT. V lost 5 bases to trimming and J lost 9 bases; unmatched junction nucleotides: 9. The chain's CDR3 is CASSEVSGVGEQFF. The CDR3 bases are TGTGCCAGCAGTGAGGTTAGCGGGGTTGGTGAGCAGTTCTTC.

The V and J genes are TRBV20-1 and TRBJ2-3, with 9 bases that match TRBD2. CDR1 is DFQATT, CDR2 SNEGSKA, per germline (reference sequence). This CDR3 spans 14 amino acids. The trim removed 8 bases at V and 4 bases at J, leaving 10 bases unmatched. The CDR3 region is CSSFGGGGADTQYF. In DNA, the CDR3 is TGCAGTTCCTTTGGCGGGGGGGGAGCAGATACGCAGTATTTT.

The CDR3 DNA reads as TGTGCCAGCAGCCTCGCCCGTGGGACAGCCTTTAACGAGCAGTACTTC. This translates into CASSLARGTAFNEQYF. This chain joins TRBV5-6 and TRBJ2-7, with 7 bases fitting TRBD1. The CDR3 is made up of 16 amino acids. Trimming at V came to 4 bases and at J to 5 bases, leaving 15 bases not matched to a gene. CDR1 and CDR2 from the germline V gene are SGHDT and YYEEEE.

This clonotype turned up a few times. This chain joins TRBV13 and TRBJ2-2, with TRBD2 matching 8 bases. The ends lost 0 bases at V and 7 bases at J; junction bases unmatched: 10. Germline V gene data show CDR1 as PRHDT and CDR2 as FYEKMQ (reference sequence). This CDR3 has 17 residues. In DNA, the CDR3 is TGTGCCAGCAGCTTAGGCCTCAACGGGGGGGCTGGCGGGGAGCTGTTTTTT. It specifies CASSLGLNGGAGGELFF.

This clonotype was observed a handful of times. The chain joins TRBV10-3 to TRBJ2-7, with 7 bases lining up with TRBD1. CDR1 is ENHRY, CDR2 SYGVKD, per germline. V dropped 6 bases and J dropped 6; count of bases not matched to a gene: 5. There are 12 residues in the CDR3. CDR3 sequence reads: CAISPGQAEQYF. The CDR3 nucleotides read TGTGCCATCAGCCCAGGACAGGCCGAGCAGTACTTC.

This clonotype was seen more than once but under ten times. The CDR3 loop is CASSLGTGVSSGANVLTF. The CDR3 bases are TGCGCCAGCAGCCTCGGGACAGGGGTCAGCTCTGGGGCCAACGTCCTGACTTTC. The gene calls are TRBV4-1 and TRBJ2-6; 10 bases are a match to TRBD1. CDR3 length equals 18 residues. Germline V lookup: CDR1 MGHRA, CDR2 YSYEKL. V lost 4 bases and J lost 0; bases outside the gene matches: 6.

The chain is built from TRBV3-1 and TRBJ2-4; 7 bases agree with TRBD2. Germline-derived CDR1 and CDR2 are LGHDT and YNNKEL (reference sequence). The CDR3 is made up of 16 amino acids. V was pared by 4 bases and J by 0 bases, with 6 bases of the junction left unmatched. The CDR3, as DNA: TGTGCCAGCAGCCCAGGACTAGGGCTAGCCAAAAACATTCAGTACTTC. Amino acids: CASSPGLGLAKNIQYF.

J is TRBJ2-7 and V is TRBV7-2; perhaps D is TRBD1 or TRBD2 (5 bases each). Germline-derived CDR1 and CDR2 are SGHTA and FQGNSA. The CDR3 spans 15 residues. Trimming took off 0 bases at V and 2 bases at J, with 11 bases between the two ends. The CDR3 protein is CASSLAPGTTYEQYF. The CDR3 region has the DNA TGTGCCAGCAGCTTAGCGCCCGGGACCACCTACGAGCAGTACTTC.

This clonotype has just a few counts. The chain links TRBV10-3 to TRBJ2-1; D may be TRBD2 (6 bases). The CDR3 sequence is 17 residues long. Germline V CDR1 and CDR2: ENHRY, SYGVKD. The V end was cut by 4 bases, the J end by 4 bases, with 20 bases between. The CDR3 DNA is TGTGCCATCAGTGGGAGGGCGAGAGCCGGGGGTTACAATGAGCAGTTCTTC. Its translation: CAISGRARAGGYNEQFF.

This clonotype was counted once. V and J are TRBV4-3 and TRBJ2-3; 10 positions match TRBD1. The V and J ends lost 4 bases and 4 bases, in that order; junction bases with no gene match: 11. Germline loops: CDR1 LGHNA, CDR2 YSLEER. The CDR3 runs 17 residues. CDR3 loop: CASSPSRTGQGADTQYF. The DNA of the CDR3 is TGCGCCAGCAGCCCTTCCCGGACAGGACAGGGGGCAGATACGCAGTATTTT.

This clonotype was seen only a few times. This rearrangement joins TRBV7-2 to TRBJ2-5; 8 nucleotides match TRBD2. Germline assignment: CDR1 SGHTA and CDR2 FQGNSA. Trimming at V came to 6 bases and at J to 4 bases, leaving 10 bases not matched to a gene. This CDR3 is built from 15 residues. The CDR3 loop reads CASSLAGGLGETQYF. CDR3 DNA sequence: TGTGCCAGCAGTCTGGCGGGGGGCCTGGGAGAGACCCAGTACTTC.

The chain combines TRBV18 with TRBJ1-1, with D perhaps TRBD1 (6 bases). Trimming took 4 bases from V and 4 from J, leaving 19 bases between them. Germline values: CDR1 KGHSH, CDR2 LQKENI. The CDR3 loop spans 16 amino acids. In DNA, the CDR3 is TGTGCCAGCTCACTAGAGGTGCAGGGGTACATCACTGAAGCTTTCTTT. Encoded protein: CASSLEVQGYITEAFF.

In regard to this clonotype: This could be a read error, since a much larger clone is one nucleotide away. This likely comes from a read error, as the CDR3 has no conserved phenylalanine or tryptophan at its end. The gene calls are TRBV29-1 and TRBJ1-3; no clear D gene. Germline CDR1 is SQVTM and CDR2 is ANQGSEA. The CDR3 sequence is 12 residues long. The V end was cut by 7 bases, the J end by 2 bases, with 9 bases between. This CDR3 reads CSAQTPGNTIYC. For the CDR3, the DNA is TGCAGCGCCCAGACCCCTGGAAACACCATATATTGT.

The V and J genes are TRBV4-1 and TRBJ1-4; D unclear. Germline V lookup: CDR1 MGHRA, CDR2 YSYEKL. CDR3 length: 14 amino acids. With 2 bases removed from V and 7 bases from J, the gap between germline ends came to 11 bases. CDR3: CASSQPVQREKLFF. CDR3 DNA sequence: TGCGCCAGCAGCCAACCCGTACAGCGTGAAAAACTGTTTTTT.

The chain recombines TRBV5-1 with TRBJ2-5; D uncertain. Germline loops: CDR1 SGHRS, CDR2 YFSETQ. The CDR3 length is 16 residues. V was shortened by 0 bases and J by 5 bases, with 17 bases between the two germline ends. This CDR3 is CASSLDVVIPLETQYF. CDR3 sequence (DNA): TGCGCCAGCAGCTTGGACGTTGTTATCCCTCTGGAGACCCAGTACTTC.

The rearrangement joins TRBV25-1 to TRBJ1-6; 7 nucleotides agree with TRBD1. Germline V gives CDR1 MGHDK, CDR2 SYGVNS. The CDR3 totals 14 residues. The V and J ends lost 3 bases and 8 bases, in that order; junction bases with no gene match: 4. CDR3 nucleotides: TGTGCCAGCAGTGAGCAGGGGGGATATTCACCCCTCCACTTT. Protein product: CASSEQGGYSPLHF. Filled out from reference TRBV25-1 and TRBJ1-6, the complete variable domain reads EADIYQTPRYLVIGTGKKITLECSQTMGHDKMYWYQQDPGMELHLIHYSYGVNSTEKGDLSSESTVSRIRTEHFPLTLESARPSHTSQYLCASSEQGGYSPLHFGNGTRLTVT.

Concerning this clonotype itself: The junction departs from germline at one end; a sequencing error may be responsible. The chain combines TRBV4-3 with TRBJ1-2; D not certain. The CDR3 runs 15 residues. CDR1 is LGHNA and CDR2 is YSLEER in the germline V gene. The DNA for the CDR3 is TGCGCCAGCAGTCAAGAAACAGTAGCTAACTATGGCGACACCTTC. Amino acid sequence: CASSQETVANYGDTF.

The CDR3 DNA reads as TGTGCCATCAGCGAGACAGGGAACTCTGGGGCCAACGTCCTGACTTTC. It encodes CAISETGNSGANVLTF. The chain combines TRBV10-3 with TRBJ2-6; 7 bases match TRBD1. This CDR3 has 16 amino acids. Per germline, CDR1 ENHRY and CDR2 SYGVKD. J lost 0 bases, V lost 6 bases, and 5 bases had no gene match.